Listed below are T cell receptor beta chains from one sample, sequenced in a study of early T cells in non-severe SARS-CoV-2 infection. TCRdb re-called the 5' RACE reads through MiXCR, storing one row per CDR3 protein. The sample shows tens of thousands of distinct CDR3 sequences, 9.5% to 13% of them seen only once. Material: whole blood. The receptors were gathered from an adult who was a healthcare worker with PCR-confirmed SARS-CoV-2 infection or an uninfected control (not recorded which). Each CDR3 is given with its conserved first and last residue. The D gene is left open where the match is weak. Not every row has a clone size; where given, it reads once, few, many or a size class.

CASSITWGRDQPQHF | TGTGCCAGTAGTATAACTTGGGGACGCGATCAGCCCCAGCATTTT | TRBV19 | - | TRBJ1-5 | -
CASSLSGGASNEQFF | TGTGCCAGCAGCCTCAGCGGGGGGGCGTCCAATGAGCAGTTCTTC | TRBV7-2 | TRBD2 | TRBJ2-1 | many
CASSKGAGVGAEQFF | TGTGCCAGTAGCAAGGGGGCGGGAGTTGGCGCTGAGCAGTTCTTC | TRBV19 | - | TRBJ2-1 | -
CASSPDSRYSYSNQPQHF | TGTGCCAGCAGTCCAGACAGCAGATATTCGTATAGCAATCAGCCCCAGCATTTT | TRBV6-4 | - | TRBJ1-5 | many
CASRLEGGSTNEKLFF | TGTGCCAGCAGGCTCGAGGGGGGTTCCACTAATGAAAAACTGTTTTTT | TRBV6-5 | - | TRBJ1-4 | many
CATSRGDLRTDTQYF | TGTGCCACCAGCAGAGGGGACCTCCGCACAGATACGCAGTATTTT | TRBV15 | - | TRBJ2-3 | many
CASSFDSNQPQHF | TGCGCCAGCAGTTTCGACAGCAATCAGCCCCAGCATTTT | TRBV5-1 | - | TRBJ1-5 | few
CASSRTGGDAEAFF | TGCGCCAGCAGCCGGACAGGGGGCGACGCTGAAGCTTTCTTT | TRBV4-1 | TRBD1 | TRBJ1-1 | -
CASRDRGSEKLFF | TGTGCCAGCCGGGACAGGGGAAGTGAAAAACTGTTTTTT | TRBV21-1 | - | TRBJ1-4 | -
CASSLGQSNSYEQYF | TGTGCCAGCAGCTTAGGACAGTCCAACTCCTACGAGCAGTACTTC | TRBV5-5 | - | TRBJ2-7 | many
CASSVSTGLVYNEQFF | TGTGCCAGCAGTGTTTCTACAGGACTGGTCTACAATGAGCAGTTCTTC | TRBV6-1 | - | TRBJ2-1 | -
CASSPTGDTEAFF | TGTGCCAGCAGCCCAACAGGGGACACTGAAGCTTTCTTT | TRBV7-9 | TRBD1 | TRBJ1-1 | many
CASSLDQAVGYNEQFF | TGTGCCAGCAGCTTAGATCAGGCTGTCGGATACAATGAGCAGTTCTTC | TRBV11-2 | - | TRBJ2-1 | many
CASSFYSGAFSGANVLTF | TGTGCCAGCAGTTTTTATTCTGGGGCTTTCTCTGGGGCCAACGTCCTGACTTTC | TRBV28 | - | TRBJ2-6 | few
CSAGGGAKNIQYF | TGCAGCGCAGGCGGGGGAGCCAAAAACATTCAGTACTTC | TRBV29-1 | TRBD2 | TRBJ2-4 | -
CASSQGAANSYEQYF | TGCGCCAGCAGCCAAGGGGCGGCAAATTCCTACGAGCAGTACTTC | TRBV4-1 | - | TRBJ2-7 | -
CASSFSGQINEKLFF | TGTGCCAGCAGCTTTTCGGGACAGATTAATGAAAAACTGTTTTTT | TRBV7-9 | TRBD1 | TRBJ1-4 | few